These 2 T cell receptor beta chains came from one sample sequenced in a study of spatial heterogeneity in lung cancer. Time point given: sample taken at primary tumor resection. TCRdb processed the 5' RACE reads anew with MiXCR; each CDR3 protein has one entry. The sample consists of about 8,100 distinct CDR3 sequences, roughly an eighth of them appearing once. These receptors have no identified antigens. Whole-study findings and limits: Higher tumor mutation counts went along with higher counts of expanded intratumoral alpha and beta TCRs.

The specimen comprised lung tumor tissue, sampled at surgery. The origin of the receptors is a male donor with early-stage non-small cell lung cancer.

This clonotype ranks as medium-sized. This beta chain is an unintended read in a library built for alpha chains; its size means little. The V gene is TRBV20-1, the J gene TRBJ2-5, with TRBD1 matching over 9 bases. J was trimmed by 2 bases and V by 5 bases; bases with no gene match: 3. The CDR3 sequence is 13 residues long. Germline CDR1 and CDR2: DFQATT and SNEGSKA (reference sequence). CDR3 protein: CSAGQGYQETQYF. The CDR3 DNA reads as TGCAGTGCTGGACAGGGGTATCAAGAGACCCAGTACTTC.

This clonotype has at least ten counts. Little can be read into the size of this beta chain, an off-target read in a library designed for alpha chains. V usage is TRBV4-3 and J usage is TRBJ1-4; 9 nucleotides agree with TRBD1. The J segment lost 7 bases and the V segment lost 3 bases, leaving 6 bases of the junction unmatched. Germline V gene data show CDR1 as LGHNA and CDR2 as YSLEER. This CDR3 has 15 residues. The CDR3 reads CASSHNRGRGEKLFF. The CDR3 DNA follows: TGCGCCAGCAGCCACAACAGGGGGCGAGGTGAAAAACTGTTTTTT.